The source of this T cell receptor (beta chain) is a study of cytomegalovirus exposure and HLA in healthy donors (dated by TCRdb to about 2017). About the full investigation: According to an earlier analysis of several hundred of the donors, 200 million or so T cells yielded some 110 million unique TCR beta sequences and 276 Gb of sequence data. Roughly 300 gigabases of sequencing data and approximately 91 million unique TCR sequences made up an early release that covered 500 to 700 HLA-typed donors. The genetic ancestry cluster associated with self-reported Caucasian donors included roughly 84% of the 398 genotyped donors. The study aimed to test whether cataloging public T cell receptors could reveal signatures of past pathogen exposure. The T cell repertoires of several hundred subjects were profiled by immunosequencing and related to cytomegalovirus serostatus. In addition to the first cohort of 650 to 750 subjects, a separate validation cohort of 120 different subjects was used. The study combined high-throughput TCR immunosequencing, statistical association of individual TCRs with disease status, and machine learning to predict cytomegalovirus infection status. A later analysis re-examined previously published TCR beta repertoires from 500 to 700 donors and added high-resolution HLA genotyping to investigate patterns of TCR occurrence. Rather than using new phenotypic data, the later analysis identified candidate immune exposures from TCR beta sequences and from how often those sequences occurred across donors. An earlier analysis of 587 of the donors used high-throughput TCR beta sequencing to judge whether each TCR beta V gene segment behaved as functional or pseudogenic. Donor age, sex, ethnicity and CMV serostatus were collected together with the repertoire data. Genome-wide SNP genotypes for about 65% of the 666 donors were used in a later genetic analysis, which treated that subset as a discovery cohort. All discovery cohort repertoires had been generated on a single sequencing platform. Both class I and class II loci were covered by HLA typing, at four-digit resolution. The number of donors typed differed by locus, with about 629-630 for A, B, C, DRB1 and DQB1, around 500 for DQA1, 600 to 610 for DPA1, and some 470 for DPB1. A handful of DR-DQ haplotypes were handled as single units for association and clustering because linkage in the cohort was strong. Across approximately 400 genotyped donors of the cohort, an average of approximately 220,000 unique TCR beta nucleotide sequences per donor were sequenced, and roughly 18% of those sequences were non-productive. Beyond this particular receptor, the publication reports: Most TCR sequences were observed very rarely across donors, whereas some public TCRs were present in many individuals. In vitro tests confirmed that a few of the cytomegalovirus-associated TCR beta chains recognize cytomegalovirus antigens. According to the authors, the approach could potentially be generalized to other disease states and immunological phenotypes. The study gave a list of 150 to 200 TCR beta chains associated with cytomegalovirus. Strong co-occurrence of HLA alleles, especially DR and DQ, made assigning TCR associations to individual alleles difficult. A later analysis reported that several top co-occurrence clusters appeared linked to parvovirus B19, influenza, CMV and Epstein-Barr virus. In a later analysis, the rate of TCR association differed among HLA loci, with DRB1 alleles having the most associated TCRs and HLA-C alleles having the fewest. Specific HLA alleles were associated with about 17,000 TCR beta sequences at a false discovery rate of 0.05 in a later analysis. The earlier analysis of approximately 540 of the donors excluded over 15 rarely observed V segments, including chromosome 9 orphons, because counts were too low. A further reported finding was that TCR beta sequences accurately predicted the HLA-A and HLA-B alleles for most subjects in the first cohort. Immune exposure information for the cohort was limited to CMV serostatus. Cytomegalovirus status was reported to be diagnosed by the classifier with high specificity and sensitivity in both the original and validation cohorts. Correlated functional status among segregating V segments might be attributable to linkage disequilibrium, but an unknown experimental factor could not be ruled out. Compared with equally common non-associated chains, HLA-associated TCR beta chains in a later analysis were more clonally expanded and had lower generation probabilities. According to a later analysis, most CMV-associated TCR beta chains appeared to be HLA-restricted, and the HLA associations seemed to be driven largely by CMV exposure. An earlier analysis of roughly 570 of the donors showed that most TCR beta V segments appeared in productive rearrangements either about 87% or about 30% of the time, which broadly matched IMGT annotations. Only TCR beta chains were sequenced in this cohort, and the absence of alpha or paired-chain data limited detectable features. An association between a missense DCLRE1C variant and V-gene and J-gene trimming of TCR beta chains was found in a later genetic analysis and replicated in an independent cohort. The 87-base-pair reads could not distinguish some IMGT-functional V segments, including TRBV6-2 and TRBV6-3, so those segments were excluded. A later genetic analysis reported fewer N-insertions in productive TCRs among donors in an Asian-associated ancestry cluster than the roughly 670-donor mean. HLA typing was unavailable for some donors at each locus, so association tests used only the typed subset. A group of highly shared sequence variants was considered likely to be a technical artifact of the sequencing pipeline. Presence/absence analyses assumed roughly uniform sequencing depth across donors, an assumption that may not hold.

Libraries were prepared through the immunoSEQ multiplex PCR assay. The multiplex PCR relied on a mix of 60 forward primers for TCR Vbeta segments and 13 reverse primers for TCR Jbeta segments. Amplification of the CDR3 region of rearranged TCR beta genes was performed with a multiplex PCR assay on genomic DNA. The Illumina HiSeq System was used to sequence the amplified TCR beta libraries as 87-base-pair reads. Concerning the study's data processing: A later analysis tallied roughly 80 million unique TCR beta chains across the 660 or so repertoires, and some 12 million of those chains were shared by two or more donors. A nearest-neighbor algorithm error-corrected the raw reads and collapsed the reads into unique sequences, merging closely related sequences to remove PCR and sequencing errors. Alignment of CDR3 sequences to IMGT reference sequences was used to assign V, D and J gene segments. For a sequence to be retained, a match of at least six nucleotides to both a V gene segment and a J gene segment was required. Rearrangements were called productive when the CDR3 lacked stop codons and stayed in frame with V and J; all others were non-productive. Following IMGT convention, CDR3 was defined as the stretch from the second conserved V-encoded cysteine to the conserved J-encoded phenylalanine. Sequences without an unambiguous match to a single V gene segment were excluded from the earlier analysis of several hundred of the donors. In an earlier analysis of roughly 600 of the donors, a V segment was called functional when productive rearrangements were above 56.7%, and segregating when the standard deviation between donors exceeded 5%. A statistical classification framework was built to diagnose cytomegalovirus status from the catalog of TCR beta chain sequences. A later analysis assigned V and J genes by comparing TCR nucleotide sequences with IMGT/GENE-DB human TR gene sequences. In a later analysis, CDR3 sequences and most-parsimonious VDJ recombination scenarios were assigned using the TCRdist pipeline. A later analysis defined each TCR beta chain by its CDR3 amino acid sequence plus V-gene family, and excluded reads lacking a unique V-gene family. To address suspected cross-contamination and a sequencing artifact, a later analysis removed 592 highly shared, low-generation-probability nucleotide sequences. In a later analysis, a clonal expansion index was calculated for each public chain from normalized within-repertoire ranks of inferred template counts. In a later analysis, generation probabilities were computed using a VDJ recombination model fitted to out-of-frame rearrangements, and the results were checked against IGoR. In a later analysis, hypergeometric tests were used to score TCR-TCR, TCR-HLA and TCR-CMV co-occurrence, with a repertoire-size bias correction applied to TCR pairs. A later analysis estimated false discovery rates by permuting HLA or CMV assignments 20 times. A later analysis grouped co-occurring TCRs with DBSCAN, adding TCRdist sequence similarity when clustering within HLA-allele-positive subsets. Repertoires with fewer than 30,000 or more than 120,000 public chains were left out of co-occurrence clustering, as were a handful of repertoires with anomalous nucleotide sharing. TCRdb carries this immuneACCESS record with in-frame sequences only. Its versions omit some clonotypes, under half of them owing to an unresolved V gene in the studies checked, with the rest unexplained. V and J calls and clone size are those listed in that table; D and trimming were worked out from the DNA. The table for this sample lists around 120,000 clones; around 83% of them were counted only once. Roughly 1.2% of the sample is taken by the ten largest.

The cohort was made up of around 720 healthy bone marrow donors. All cohort members were sampled while nominally healthy, although unrecorded immune exposures were likely present. The donor tested CMV seronegative and was one of the 352 seronegative cohort members. A peripheral blood sample was provided by each donor, and peripheral blood mononuclear cells were used for TCR beta sequencing. Genomic DNA extraction from the blood cell samples was performed with the Qiagen DNeasy Blood Extraction Kit. Turning to this clone: Its antigen is still unknown. Base-call qualities are not available, and no considerably larger clone is one nucleotide away.

The CDR3 runs 16 residues from the cysteine to the phenylalanine. This entry keeps only the CDR3 DNA: 48 bases, framed from base 1. The germline V gene supplies CDR1 MDHEN and CDR2 SYDVKM. At the junction V is shortened by 2 bases and J by 3 bases; bases outside the gene matches: 9. The material sequenced was PBMCs. The rearranged chain carries TRBV28 and TRBJ1-2; 7 central bases correspond to TRBD1. The TCR was taken from a girl aged 2 to 10 in good health and CMV-seronegative. The bases are TGTGCCAGCAGTTTACTGGGACAGCTTCCCTACTATGGCTACACCTTC. This yields the protein CASSLLGQLPYYGYTF.